A single sample gave rise to the 2 T cell receptor beta chains below, sequenced in a study of blood T cell repertoires in COVID-19. Sequencing was performed with immunoSEQ multiplex PCR; in TCRdb, only in-frame clones are kept and a portion is missing. The repertoire holds 210,000 or so clones, 90% to 95% seen once, with 1% to 1.5% in the top ten. The specimen sequenced was peripheral blood. The origin of the receptors is a man in his thirties or forties with acute or convalescent COVID-19.

This sequence joins TRBV5-8 and TRBJ1-3; D unclear. The length of the CDR3 is 15 residues. V was clipped by 0 bases and J by 2 bases, with 9 bases between them. The germline V gene has CDR1 SGHTS and CDR2 YDEGEE. CDR3 sequence: CASSLAGEAGNTIYF. CDR3 nucleotides: TGTGCCAGCAGCTTGGCGGGTGAGGCTGGAAACACCATATATTTT.

The chain joins TRBV9 to TRBJ2-1; possibly TRBD1 for D (5 bases). Per germline, CDR1 SGDLS and CDR2 YYNGEE. Trimming shortened V by 0 bases and J by 3 bases, and 10 bases separated the two germline ends. The CDR3 is 15 amino acids. CDR3 sequence: CASSVGGQNYNEQFF. CDR3 in DNA: TGTGCCAGCAGCGTAGGAGGACAAAACTACAATGAGCAGTTCTTC.